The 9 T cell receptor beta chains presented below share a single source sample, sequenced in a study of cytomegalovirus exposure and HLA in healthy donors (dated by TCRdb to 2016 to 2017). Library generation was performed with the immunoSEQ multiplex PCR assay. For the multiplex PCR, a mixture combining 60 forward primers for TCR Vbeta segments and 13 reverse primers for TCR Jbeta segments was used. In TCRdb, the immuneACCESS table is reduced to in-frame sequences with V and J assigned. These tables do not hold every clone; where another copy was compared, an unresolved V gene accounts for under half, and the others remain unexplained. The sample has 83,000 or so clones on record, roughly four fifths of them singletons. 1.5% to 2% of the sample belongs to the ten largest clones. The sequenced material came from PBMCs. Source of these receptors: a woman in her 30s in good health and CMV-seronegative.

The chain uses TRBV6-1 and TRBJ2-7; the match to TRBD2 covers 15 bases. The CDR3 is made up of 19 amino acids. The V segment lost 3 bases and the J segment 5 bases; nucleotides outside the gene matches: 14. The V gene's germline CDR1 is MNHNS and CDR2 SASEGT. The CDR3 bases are TGTGCCAGCAGTGACAGGGGGCGGACTAGCGGGAGGGCCAACCACGAGCAGTACTTC. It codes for CASSDRGRTSGRANHEQYF.

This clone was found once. The CDR3 DNA reads as TGTGCCAGCAACCCTCACGGAGGTTACGAGCAGTACTTC. It yields the protein CASNPHGGYEQYF. This rearrangement joins TRBV6-1 to TRBJ2-7; D possibly corresponds to TRBD2 (5 bases). V lost 7 bases to trimming and J lost 4 bases, with 14 bases between them. The CDR3 has 13 amino acids. Germline loops: CDR1 MNHNS, CDR2 SASEGT.

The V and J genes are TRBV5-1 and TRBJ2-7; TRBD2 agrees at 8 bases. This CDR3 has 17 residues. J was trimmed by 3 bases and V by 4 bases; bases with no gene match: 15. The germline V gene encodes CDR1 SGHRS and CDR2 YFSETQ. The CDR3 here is CASSGSLGTSGNYEQYF. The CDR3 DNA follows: TGCGCCAGCAGCGGATCCTTGGGCACTAGCGGTAACTACGAGCAGTACTTC.

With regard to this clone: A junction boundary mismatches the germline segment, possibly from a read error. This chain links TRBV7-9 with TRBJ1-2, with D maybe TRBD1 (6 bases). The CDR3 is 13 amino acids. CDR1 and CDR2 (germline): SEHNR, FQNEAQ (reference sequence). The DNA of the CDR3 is TGTTCCAGCAGCCGGGACAAATCCTATGGCTACACCTTC. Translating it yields CSSSRDKSYGYTF. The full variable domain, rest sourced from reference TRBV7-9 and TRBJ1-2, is DTGVSQNPRHKITKRGQNVTFRCDPISEHNRLYWYRQTLGQGPEFLTYFQNEAQLEKSRLLSDRFSAERPKGSFSTLEIQRTEQGDSAMYLCSSSRDKSYGYTFGSGTRLTVV.

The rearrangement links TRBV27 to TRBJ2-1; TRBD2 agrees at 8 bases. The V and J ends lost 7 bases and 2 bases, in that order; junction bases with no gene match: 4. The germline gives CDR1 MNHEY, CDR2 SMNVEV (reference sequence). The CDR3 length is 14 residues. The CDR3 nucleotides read TGTGCCAGCACCCCTAGCGGGCCCTACAATGAGCAGTTCTTC. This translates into CASTPSGPYNEQFF.

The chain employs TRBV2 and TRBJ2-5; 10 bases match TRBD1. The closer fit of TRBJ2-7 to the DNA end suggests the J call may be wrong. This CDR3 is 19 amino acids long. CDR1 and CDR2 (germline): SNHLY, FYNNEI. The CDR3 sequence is CASSGGERTGGLRAYEQYF. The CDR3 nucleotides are TGTGCCAGCAGCGGGGGAGAAAGGACAGGGGGACTAAGAGCCTACGAGCAGTACTTC.

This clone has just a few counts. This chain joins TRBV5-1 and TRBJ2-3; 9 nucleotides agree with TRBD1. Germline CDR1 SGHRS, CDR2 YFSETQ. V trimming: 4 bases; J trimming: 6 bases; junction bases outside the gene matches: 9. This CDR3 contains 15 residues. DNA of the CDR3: TGCGCCAGCAGCCCAAGGACAGGGGCCACCGATACGCAGTATTTT. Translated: CASSPRTGATDTQYF.

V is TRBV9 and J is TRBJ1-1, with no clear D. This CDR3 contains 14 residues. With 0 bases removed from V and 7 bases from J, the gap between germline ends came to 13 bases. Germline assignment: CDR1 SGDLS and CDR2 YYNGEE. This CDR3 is CASSVGPLEGEAFF. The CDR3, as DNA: TGTGCCAGCAGCGTAGGTCCCCTTGAGGGTGAAGCTTTCTTT.

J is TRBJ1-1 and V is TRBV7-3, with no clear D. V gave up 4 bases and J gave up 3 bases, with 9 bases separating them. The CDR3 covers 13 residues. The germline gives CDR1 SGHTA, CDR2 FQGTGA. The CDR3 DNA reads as TGTGCCAGCAGCTCCCAATCCCACACTGAAGCTTTCTTT. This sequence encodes CASSSQSHTEAFF. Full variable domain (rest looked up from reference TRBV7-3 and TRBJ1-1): GAGVSQTPSNKVTEKGKYVELRCDPISGHTALYWYRQSLGQGPEFLIYFQGTGAADDSGLPNDRFFAVRPEGSVSTLKIQRTERGDSAVYLCASSSQSHTEAFFGQGTRLTVV.